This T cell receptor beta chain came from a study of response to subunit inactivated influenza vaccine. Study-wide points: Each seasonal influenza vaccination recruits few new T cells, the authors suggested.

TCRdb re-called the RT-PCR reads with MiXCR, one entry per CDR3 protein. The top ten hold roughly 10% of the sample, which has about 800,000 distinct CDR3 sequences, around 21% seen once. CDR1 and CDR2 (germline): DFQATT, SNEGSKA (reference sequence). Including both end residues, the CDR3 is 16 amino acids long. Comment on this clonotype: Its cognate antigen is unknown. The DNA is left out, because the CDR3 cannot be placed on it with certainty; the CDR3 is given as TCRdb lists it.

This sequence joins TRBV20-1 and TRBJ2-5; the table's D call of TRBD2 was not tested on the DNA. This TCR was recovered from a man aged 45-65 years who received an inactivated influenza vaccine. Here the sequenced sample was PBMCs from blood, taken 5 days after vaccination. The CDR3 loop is CCAWGQAAGYQETQYF.